Presented here are 22 T cell receptor beta chains from one specimen sequenced in a study of cytomegalovirus exposure and HLA in healthy donors. Primers: 60 Vbeta forward and 13 Jbeta reverse. TCRdb's table, derived via immunoSEQ multiplex PCR, lists solely in-frame clones and lacks some. This table holds 150,000 to 200,000 clones, around 62% found once. The sequenced sample consisted of PBMCs. These receptors were obtained from a man between 40 and 49 years old in good health and CMV-seronegative.

In nucleotides, the CDR3 is TGTGCCAGCTCACCAGAGCTTGGGGCCAACGTCCTGACTTTC. Its translation: CASSPELGANVLTF. This chain links TRBV18 with TRBJ2-6, with D hard to call. The V gene's germline CDR1 is KGHSH and CDR2 LQKENI. CDR3 length: 14 amino acids. V lost 2 bases, J lost 3 bases, and 5 bases lay in between.

V gene TRBV6-6 combines with J gene TRBJ2-7; 8 nucleotides agree with TRBD1. The CDR3 is 14 amino acids. Germline values: CDR1 MNHNY, CDR2 SVGAGI (reference sequence). Germline trimming cut 7 bases from V and 5 bases from J; bases unmatched to any gene: 10. CDR3 sequence (DNA): TGTGCCAGCACCGAACAGGGGGGAAAAAACGAGCAGTACTTC. This codes for CASTEQGGKNEQYF.

For this clone: Germline is not matched at one junction end, which may reflect a read error. The CDR3 loop is CASSRGTGVIETQYF. The CDR3, as DNA: TGTGCTAGCAGCCGTGGGACAGGGGTTATCGAGACCCAGTACTTC. This chain uses TRBV7-7 with TRBJ2-5; TRBD1 agrees at 10 bases. Germline V lookup: CDR1 SSHAT, CDR2 FNYEAQ (reference sequence). This CDR3 has 15 residues.

This clone occurred a few times. The V call is TRBV5-1, the J call TRBJ2-1; TRBD1 matches 11 bases. V lost 5 bases to trimming and J lost 6 bases; unmatched junction nucleotides: 4. The CDR3 runs to 14 residues. Germline V CDR1 and CDR2: SGHRS, YFSETQ. CDR3 region: CASSPGTGGNEQFF. The CDR3 bases are TGCGCCAGCAGTCCCGGGACAGGGGGCAATGAGCAGTTCTTC.

V and J are TRBV5-5 and TRBJ1-1; TRBD1 aligns across 7 bases. Germline-derived CDR1 and CDR2 are SGHKS and YYEKEE (reference sequence). The CDR3 spans 14 residues. V dropped 2 bases and J dropped 1; count of bases not matched to a gene: 2. The CDR3 spells CASSFTGENTEAFF. The DNA for the CDR3 is TGTGCCAGCAGCTTCACAGGGGAGAACACTGAAGCTTTCTTT.

This chain uses TRBV6-1 with TRBJ2-3; 7 nucleotides match TRBD2. This CDR3 contains 15 residues. With V trimmed by 5 bases and J by 1 base, 6 bases remained unmatched. Looked up from germline, CDR1 is MNHNS and CDR2 is SASEGT. The CDR3 reads CASSSSGPGTDTQYF. In nucleotides, the CDR3 is TGTGCCAGCAGTTCTAGCGGACCTGGCACAGATACGCAGTATTTT.

This chain connects TRBV5-4 to TRBJ1-2; no firm D call. There are 14 residues in the CDR3. CDR1 is SGHNT and CDR2 is YYREEE in the germline V gene (reference sequence). Trimming pared 0 bases from V and 1 base from J, leaving 7 bases between. The CDR3 DNA reads TGTGCCAGCAGCTTGGTTGACTATAACTATGGCTACACCTTC. This translates into CASSLVDYNYGYTF.

The CDR3 nucleotides are TGTGCCAGTAGTGCGACAGGGGATAATTCACCCCTCCACTTT. Translating it yields CASSATGDNSPLHF. The V call is TRBV19, the J call TRBJ1-6; 8 bases map to TRBD1. Germline CDR1 and CDR2: LNHDA and SQIVND (reference sequence). The CDR3 has 14 residues. V lost 5 bases and J lost 5; bases outside the gene matches: 2.

There are a few counts of this clone. The chain couples TRBV7-2 to TRBJ2-7; D call uncertain. The CDR3 has 14 amino acids. Germline lookup yields CDR1 SGHTA and CDR2 FQGNSA. Between the trimmed V and J ends, which lost 5 bases and 4 bases, there was a span of 15 bases. The CDR3 sequence is CASSPEVAGYEQYF. In nucleotides, the CDR3 is TGTGCCAGCAGCCCCGAGGTAGCTGGGTACGAGCAGTACTTC.

The table lists this clone with a count of one. The rearrangement links TRBV5-1 to TRBJ1-2, with D possibly being TRBD1 (6 bases). Germline values: CDR1 SGHRS, CDR2 YFSETQ. This CDR3 spans 14 amino acids. V gave up 4 bases and J gave up 9 bases, with 19 bases separating them. The chain's CDR3 is CASSEWTDSMSYTF. DNA for the CDR3: TGCGCCAGCAGCGAATGGACAGACTCTATGAGCTACACCTTC.

The chain has TRBV11-2 and TRBJ2-7, with 8 nucleotides matching TRBD1. V lost 1 base and J lost 3; bases outside the gene matches: 5. Germline assignment: CDR1 SGHAT and CDR2 FQNNGV. The length of the CDR3 is 15 residues. The DNA of the CDR3 is TGTGCCAGCAGCTTAGGACAGGGGCGTATCTACGAGCAGTACTTC. Its translation is CASSLGQGRIYEQYF.

The chain employs TRBV14 and TRBJ2-1; D is perhaps TRBD2 (5 bases). In germline, CDR1 is SGHDN, CDR2 FVKESK. The ends were cut back, 2 bases at V and 9 bases at J, with 17 bases in the middle. The CDR3 sequence is 15 residues long. The CDR3 region has the DNA TGTGCCAGCAGCCAACTGCTATCGGGCGCGGGTGAGCAGTTCTTC. This translates into CASSQLLSGAGEQFF.

The V and J genes are TRBV7-9 and TRBJ2-1, with 7 bases identical to TRBD1. Germline-derived CDR1 and CDR2 are SEHNR and FQNEAQ (reference sequence). The CDR3 runs 15 residues. Unmatched junction bases numbered 8, after V lost 5 bases and J lost 4 bases. The CDR3 sequence is CASSATGQRYNEQFF. CDR3 DNA sequence: TGTGCCAGCAGCGCGACGGGACAGAGGTACAATGAGCAGTTCTTC.

The V call is TRBV28, the J call TRBJ1-1, with D maybe TRBD1 (5 bases). Looked up from germline, CDR1 is MDHEN and CDR2 is SYDVKM. Trimming removed 5 bases from V and 3 bases from J, with 16 bases in between. This CDR3 spans 15 amino acids. This CDR3 is CASSLTVGRYTEAFF. DNA for the CDR3: TGTGCCAGCAGTCTGACAGTGGGTAGGTACACTGAAGCTTTCTTT.

In DNA, the CDR3 is TGTGCCAGCAGCCTGCGACAGGGGGCGGTTCCACGGGCTTTCTTT. Translated, it gives CASSLRQGAVPRAFF. This sequence joins TRBV5-6 and TRBJ1-1, with 10 bases lining up with TRBD1. Trimming took 4 bases from V and 11 from J; bases not matched to a gene: 14. The germline V gene encodes CDR1 SGHDT and CDR2 YYEEEE. The CDR3 runs 15 residues. The full variable domain, rest sourced from reference TRBV5-6 and TRBJ1-1, is DAGVTQSPTHLIKTRGQQVTLRCSPKSGHDTVSWYQQALGQGPQFIFQYYEEEERQRGNFPDRFSGHQFPNYSSELNVNALLLGDSALYLCASSLRQGAVPRAFFGQGTRLTVV.

The chain combines TRBV30 with TRBJ1-5, with a tentative D call TRBD1 (5 bases). Germline V gene lookup returns CDR1 GTSNPN and CDR2 SVGIG (reference sequence). Trimming shortened V by 0 bases and J by 7 bases, and 13 bases separated the two germline ends. The length of the CDR3 is 14 residues. CDR3 amino acids: CAWSVSGVSQPQHF. The CDR3 DNA reads TGTGCCTGGAGTGTTTCGGGGGTTTCGCAGCCCCAGCATTTT.

The genes are TRBV19 and TRBJ1-1; possible D gene TRBD1, 6 bases. Germline-derived CDR1 and CDR2 are LNHDA and SQIVND (reference sequence). V gave up 5 bases and J gave up 11 bases, with 24 bases separating them. This CDR3 is built from 15 residues. This CDR3 reads CASSPNRVAGVAAFF. Written as DNA, the CDR3 is TGTGCCAGTAGTCCGAACAGGGTAGCAGGCGTGGCGGCTTTCTTT. Supplemented by reference TRBV19 and TRBJ1-1, the full variable domain reads DGGITQSPKYLFRKEGQNVTLSCEQNLNHDAMYWYRQDPGQGLRLIYYSQIVNDFQKGDIAEGYSVSREKKESFPLTVTSAQKNPTAFYLCASSPNRVAGVAAFFGQGTRLTVV.

The chain combines TRBV7-9 with TRBJ2-1; D is perhaps TRBD1 (6 bases). This CDR3 spans 15 amino acids. Trimming took 5 bases from V and 12 from J, leaving 23 bases between them. Per the germline V gene, CDR1 is SEHNR and CDR2 is FQNEAQ (reference sequence). This chain's CDR3 is CASSEPELQGIGQFF. Written as DNA, the CDR3 is TGTGCCAGCAGCGAGCCAGAACTACAGGGTATAGGGCAGTTCTTC.

Notes on this clone: Sequence at one end of the junction differs from germline and may be a read error. The chain employs TRBV30 and TRBJ2-5; 9 bases align to TRBD2. CDR3 length: 15 amino acids. CDR1 and CDR2 from the germline V gene are GTSNPN and SVGIG (reference sequence). The CDR3 is CAWIERGVVGEAQYF. The CDR3 DNA reads TGTGCCTGGATCGAGCGGGGGGTAGTCGGAGAGGCCCAGTACTTC.

The gene calls are TRBV7-8 and TRBJ1-4, with unresolved D. Germline V gene sequence: CDR1 SGHVS, CDR2 FQNEAQ. The CDR3 totals 14 residues. V shed 5 bases and J shed 5 bases, with 12 bases lying between them. This chain's CDR3 is CASSPATVNEKLFF. The CDR3 DNA follows: TGTGCCAGCAGCCCTGCCACGGTAAATGAAAAACTGTTTTTT.

This clone was seen only a few times. The chain uses TRBV18 and TRBJ2-3; weak D call: TRBD1 (6 bases). The CDR3 totals 16 residues. V lost 3 bases and J 4 bases, leaving 17 bases between the germline ends. The germline CDR1 and CDR2 sequences are KGHSH and LQKENI. The CDR3 protein is CASSPLGTGNADTQYF. The CDR3 DNA sequence: TGTGCCAGCTCACCGCTGGGAACAGGGAATGCAGATACGCAGTATTTT.

V usage is TRBV6-5 and J usage is TRBJ1-2; no clear D. Trimming cost V 4 bases and J 0 bases, with 9 bases left between them. This CDR3 contains 14 residues. Germline assignment: CDR1 MNHEY and CDR2 SVGAGI. CDR3 nucleotides: TGTGCCAGCAGTTCTTTGAGAGCTAACTATGGCTACACCTTC. Protein: CASSSLRANYGYTF.